These 25 T cell receptor beta chains share one sample of origin, sequenced in a study of blood T cell repertoires in COVID-19 (TCRdb year 2020). Libraries came from the immunoSEQ multiplex PCR assay. TCRdb re-hosts the immuneACCESS table, in-frame sequences only. Its copies lack some clones; in the studies checked, an unresolved V gene accounts for under half of them, and the cause for the rest is not known. Counted in this sample were approximately 170,000 clones; around 80% of them appeared once. Jointly, the top ten make up approximately 12% of the sample. Specimen: PBMCs or T cells enriched from blood (not recorded which). The receptors stem from a middle-aged man who had recovered from COVID-19.

The chain has TRBV6-5 and TRBJ1-1; D not resolved. V lost 2 bases and J 2 bases, leaving 9 bases between the germline ends. The CDR3 length is 14 residues. Germline assignment: CDR1 MNHEY and CDR2 SVGAGI. The CDR3 DNA is TGTGCCAGCAGTTACGCGGCATATAACACTGAAGCTTTCTTT. Its protein product is CASSYAAYNTEAFF.

The chain couples TRBV19 to TRBJ1-1; 7 bases map to TRBD1. The CDR3 is 14 residues long. Per the germline V gene, CDR1 is LNHDA and CDR2 is SQIVND (reference sequence). With 5 bases clipped from V and 2 bases from J, the junction kept 5 bases outside the gene matches. Here the CDR3 DNA reads TGTGCCAGTAGTCGCGACAGGGTAAACACTGAAGCTTTCTTT. This gives the protein CASSRDRVNTEAFF.

This clone was counted many times. J is TRBJ1-2 and V is TRBV4-3, with D possibly matching TRBD1 (5 bases). Trimming left V 0 bases short and J 4 bases short, with 18 bases between. CDR3 length: 17 amino acids. Germline V CDR1 and CDR2: LGHNA, YSLEER. The CDR3 bases are TGCGCCAGCAGCCAAGATAACTCGGGTGGGGCTGGCTATGGCTACACCTTC. Its translation: CASSQDNSGGAGYGYTF.

This chain uses TRBV4-1 with TRBJ1-5; 7 nucleotides line up with TRBD1. J was trimmed by 4 bases and V by 4 bases; bases with no gene match: 7. From germline, CDR1 is MGHRA and CDR2 YSYEKL. The CDR3 is 15 residues long. In nucleotides, the CDR3 is TGCGCCAGCAGCCTCAGGGGGACTAGTAATCAGCCCCAGCATTTT. Translation: CASSLRGTSNQPQHF.

V usage is TRBV2 and J usage is TRBJ2-7, with TRBD2 as a possible D gene (6 bases). Germline CDR1 is SNHLY and CDR2 is FYNNEI. V was pared by 2 bases and J by 0 bases, with 11 bases between. CDR3 length: 15 amino acids. CDR3 nucleotides: TGTGCCAGCAGTGAAAGTCGGGAGAGCTCCTACGAGCAGTACTTC. Translation: CASSESRESSYEQYF.

The chain recombines TRBV2 with TRBJ2-1; the D gene is possibly TRBD2 (5 bases). Germline assignment: CDR1 SNHLY and CDR2 FYNNEI. Trimming removed 2 bases from V and 8 bases from J, with 10 bases in between. The CDR3 loop spans 13 amino acids. The CDR3 DNA follows: TGTGCCAGCAGTGAATTAGAGGGCCATGAGCAGTTCTTC. Translated: CASSELEGHEQFF.

The chain is built from TRBV2 and TRBJ2-1, with TRBD2 identical over 10 bases. Germline V gene lookup returns CDR1 SNHLY and CDR2 FYNNEI. The CDR3 loop spans 15 amino acids. Trimming removed 7 bases from V and 5 bases from J; junction bases left unmatched: 8. Written as DNA, the CDR3 is TGTGCCAGCAAGATGGAGCGGGGGGGAAACAATGAGCAGTTCTTC. It yields the protein CASKMERGGNNEQFF.

This clone was seen only once. This chain connects TRBV18 to TRBJ2-4; TRBD2 aligns across 9 bases. This CDR3 has 17 residues. Germline CDR1 and CDR2: KGHSH and LQKENI. J was trimmed by 1 base and V by 4 bases; bases with no gene match: 8. Here the CDR3 reads CASSQTAGGLAKNIQYF. The CDR3 bases are TGTGCCAGCTCACAAACCGCGGGGGGGCTGGCCAAAAACATTCAGTACTTC.

This chain uses TRBV19 with TRBJ1-5, with D possibly matching TRBD1 (5 bases). CDR3 length equals 13 residues. With 4 bases removed from V and 11 bases from J, the gap between germline ends came to 15 bases. Per the germline V gene, CDR1 is LNHDA and CDR2 is SQIVND (reference sequence). The CDR3 DNA reads as TGTGCCAGTAGTACCGACAACGACAGATCCCAGCATTTT. Its translation is CASSTDNDRSQHF. Full variable domain (outside the CDR3, taken from reference TRBV19 and TRBJ1-5): DGGITQSPKYLFRKEGQNVTLSCEQNLNHDAMYWYRQDPGQGLRLIYYSQIVNDFQKGDIAEGYSVSREKKESFPLTVTSAQKNPTAFYLCASSTDNDRSQHFGDGTRLSIL.

The chain has TRBV3-1 (or the pseudogene TRBV3-2) and TRBJ2-4; D unclear. There are 18 residues in the CDR3. The germline gives CDR1 LGHDT, CDR2 YNNKEL (reference sequence). The V and J ends lost 0 bases and 3 bases respectively, with 18 bases between them. CDR3 in DNA: TGTGCCAGCAGCCAAGATCATTCTGTTCCCCCGAGCAAAAACATTCAGTACTTC. Amino acid sequence: CASSQDHSVPPSKNIQYF.

The genes are TRBV15 and TRBJ1-1, with D possibly matching TRBD1 (5 bases). V shed 5 bases and J shed 12 bases, with 16 bases lying between them. Germline V CDR1 and CDR2: LNHNV, YYDKDF (reference sequence). The CDR3 runs to 12 residues. CDR3 coding DNA: TGTGCCACCAGCTCCGGGCCCTGGACATCTTTCTTT. Translation gives CATSSGPWTSFF. The whole variable domain, filled in from reference TRBV15 and TRBJ1-1, reads DAMVIQNPRYQVTQFGKPVTLSCSQTLNHNVMYWYQQKSSQAPKLLFHYYDKDFNNEADTPDNFQSRRPNTSFCFLDIRSPGLGDTAMYLCATSSGPWTSFFGQGTRLTVV.

This clone was detected only once. V gene TRBV4-1 combines with J gene TRBJ1-6; TRBD1 aligns across 7 bases. The CDR3 consists of 14 residues. The V gene's germline CDR1 is MGHRA and CDR2 YSYEKL. V lost 4 bases to trimming and J lost 10 bases; unmatched junction nucleotides: 7. The CDR3 spells CASSPRQGRSPLHF. Here the CDR3 DNA reads TGCGCCAGCAGCCCCCGACAGGGAAGATCACCCCTCCACTTT.

This chain links TRBV5-1 with TRBJ2-3; unclear D gene. Trimming pared 0 bases from V and 2 bases from J, leaving 10 bases between. The CDR3 has 15 amino acids. Germline V gene lookup returns CDR1 SGHRS and CDR2 YFSETQ. DNA of the CDR3: TGCGCCAGCAGCTTGGGTAGTATCCACACAGATACGCAGTATTTT. It is translated as CASSLGSIHTDTQYF.

The gene calls are TRBV4-1 and TRBJ2-2; 9 positions match TRBD1. This CDR3 region has 16 residues. Unmatched junction bases numbered 3, after V lost 2 bases and J lost 2 bases. Looked up from germline, CDR1 is MGHRA and CDR2 is YSYEKL. CDR3 nucleotides: TGCGCCAGCAGCCAACAGACAGGGGGAAACACCGGGGAGCTGTTTTTT. It yields the protein CASSQQTGGNTGELFF.

The V and J genes are TRBV3-1 (or the pseudogene TRBV3-2) and TRBJ1-2; D gene ambiguous. From germline, CDR1 is LGHDT and CDR2 YNNKEL (reference sequence). With 3 bases removed from V and 8 bases from J, the gap between germline ends came to 16 bases. CDR3 length equals 14 residues. The CDR3 loop is CASSQTGGRLGYTF. The CDR3 DNA sequence: TGTGCCAGCAGCCAGACCGGAGGTCGCCTCGGCTACACCTTC.

The V gene is TRBV11-2, the J gene TRBJ2-5; 7 bases are a match to TRBD2. From germline, CDR1 is SGHAT and CDR2 FQNNGV. Trimming cost V 4 bases and J 2 bases; bases outside gene matches: 7. This CDR3 region has 15 residues. CDR3 sequence: CASSSPASGQETQYF. CDR3 nucleotides: TGTGCCAGCAGCTCCCCGGCTAGCGGTCAAGAGACCCAGTACTTC.

This chain uses TRBV7-2 with TRBJ2-7; maybe TRBD2 (6 bases). This CDR3 contains 16 residues. Trimming shortened V by 1 base and J by 0 bases, and 13 bases separated the two germline ends. The germline V gene has CDR1 SGHTA and CDR2 FQGNSA. The chain's CDR3 is CASSLDGGASSYEQYF. CDR3 coding DNA: TGTGCCAGCAGCTTAGATGGCGGGGCCTCCTCCTACGAGCAGTACTTC.

In this sample, this clone turned up a few times. The chain combines TRBV5-4 with TRBJ2-1; 15 bases line up with TRBD2. The germline V gene encodes CDR1 SGHNT and CDR2 YYREEE (reference sequence). J gave up 3 bases and V 4 bases, and 2 bases lay outside the gene matches. CDR3 length equals 16 residues. CDR3: CASSGGLAGGYNEQFF. The CDR3 DNA reads TGTGCCAGCAGCGGGGGACTAGCGGGGGGCTACAATGAGCAGTTCTTC.

The V and J genes are TRBV3-1 (or the pseudogene TRBV3-2) and TRBJ2-4, with 9 bases identical to TRBD1. Per germline, CDR1 LGHDT and CDR2 YNNKEL (reference sequence). The CDR3 sequence is 17 residues long. Trimming at V came to 0 bases and at J to 2 bases, leaving 5 bases not matched to a gene. In DNA, the CDR3 is TGTGCCAGCAGCCAAGATCCCGGGACAGGGACCAAAAACATTCAGTACTTC. Protein sequence: CASSQDPGTGTKNIQYF.

In its sample, this clone was seen a few times. V and J are TRBV5-1 and TRBJ2-7, with D possibly TRBD1 on 6 matching bases. Germline V gene sequence: CDR1 SGHRS, CDR2 YFSETQ. V gave up 3 bases and J gave up 6 bases, with 7 bases separating them. The CDR3 covers 11 residues. The CDR3 spells CASSSGAEQYF. The DNA for the CDR3 is TGCGCCAGCAGCTCAGGGGCCGAGCAGTACTTC. The full variable domain, with the rest looked up from reference TRBV5-1 and TRBJ2-7, is KAGVTQTPRYLIKTRGQQVTLSCSPISGHRSVSWYQQTPGQGLQFLFEYFSETQRNKGNFPGRFSGRQFSNSRSEMNVSTLELGDSALYLCASSSGAEQYFGPGTRLTVT.

About this clone itself: The sample carries other DNA sequences with the same CDR3. The chain links TRBV19 to TRBJ1-5, with D unresolved. This CDR3 has 13 amino acids. CDR1 is LNHDA, CDR2 SQIVND, per germline (reference sequence). Trimming took 3 bases from V and 6 from J, leaving 9 bases between them. The CDR3 protein is CASSISGSQPQHF. The CDR3, as DNA: TGTGCCAGTAGTATTTCGGGTAGTCAGCCCCAGCATTTT.

V gene TRBV7-3 combines with J gene TRBJ1-5; 9 nucleotides match TRBD1. Germline V gene lookup returns CDR1 SGHTA and CDR2 FQGTGA. The CDR3 spans 18 residues. The V gene end was trimmed by 5 bases and the J gene end by 0 bases; junction bases not matched to a gene: 11. CDR3 in DNA: TGTGCCAGCAGCCCGATGGCCGGGACAGGGTATAGCAATCAGCCCCAGCATTTT. Translating it yields CASSPMAGTGYSNQPQHF. Supplemented by reference TRBV7-3 and TRBJ1-5, the full variable domain reads GAGVSQTPSNKVTEKGKYVELRCDPISGHTALYWYRQSLGQGPEFLIYFQGTGAADDSGLPNDRFFAVRPEGSVSTLKIQRTERGDSAVYLCASSPMAGTGYSNQPQHFGDGTRLSIL.

The chain carries TRBV19 and TRBJ2-2; D call uncertain. The CDR3 totals 14 residues. V gave up 3 bases and J gave up 5 bases, with 10 bases separating them. Germline V gene data show CDR1 as LNHDA and CDR2 as SQIVND (reference sequence). The DNA for the CDR3 is TGTGCCAGTAGTATCTCTCGAGGAACCGGGGAGCTGTTTTTT. Protein sequence: CASSISRGTGELFF.

V usage is TRBV6-1 and J usage is TRBJ2-1, with a tentative D call TRBD1 (6 bases). Germline CDR1 is MNHNS and CDR2 is SASEGT. CDR3 length equals 16 residues. V was pared by 3 bases and J by 5 bases, with 17 bases between. This CDR3 reads CASSEPSGAANNEQFF. The DNA for the CDR3 is TGTGCCAGCAGTGAGCCGTCAGGGGCCGCGAACAATGAGCAGTTCTTC.

This chain uses TRBV12-3 or TRBV12-4 with TRBJ1-2; the D is unclear. This CDR3 region has 12 residues. V dropped 7 bases and J dropped 4 bases, with 10 bases sitting between them. CDR3 sequence (DNA): TGTGCCAGCACCCTAGAGGGCTATGGCTACACCTTC. Translated: CASTLEGYGYTF.